The 18 T cell receptor beta chains in this list originate from one sample, sequenced in a study of regulatory T cells in long-lasting Graves disease. This sample's time point: persistent/refractory GD, antithyroid drugs over 5 years with positive TRAb. PBMC-extracted RNA yielded the TCR library. CDR3 regions were amplified by Arm-PCR using iRepertoire HTBI primers to build TCR beta libraries. TCRdb reanalysed the multiplex PCR reads using MiXCR and keeps one entry per CDR3 protein. The sample yields roughly 400,000 distinct CDR3 sequences, roughly a fifth seen once. The sample consisted of peripheral blood mononuclear cells (PBMCs), taken when the disease was refractory, from a patient treated with antithyroid drugs. These receptors all come from a female donor with Graves disease.

This clonotype was counted a few times. The chain combines TRBV6-2 or TRBV6-3 with TRBJ2-7; 12 nucleotides line up with TRBD1. Germline V gene sequence: CDR1 MNHEY, CDR2 SVGEGT. The CDR3 is 18 residues long. The trim removed 7 bases at V and 3 bases at J, leaving 16 bases unmatched. In nucleotides, the CDR3 is TGTGCCAGCACCCCGGGACAGGGGGCGCCTAGCGGGTACTACGAGCAGTACTTC. This codes for CASTPGQGAPSGYYEQYF.

Many counts were recorded for this clonotype. The chain joins TRBV28 to TRBJ1-1, with TRBD1 identical over 9 bases. The CDR3 has 12 residues. Germline CDR1 is MDHEN and CDR2 is SYDVKM. After removal of 6 bases from V and 9 bases from J, the junction contained 5 bases not matched to a gene. CDR3 region: CASRGDRAKAFF. The DNA for the CDR3 is TGTGCCAGCAGGGGGGACAGGGCAAAAGCTTTCTTT. The variable domain in full, with the rest retrieved from reference TRBV28 and TRBJ1-1, is DVKVTQSSRYLVKRTGEKVFLECVQDMDHENMFWYRQDPGLGLRLIYFSYDVKMKEKGDIPEGYSVSREKKERFSLILESASTNQTSMYLCASRGDRAKAFFGQGTRLTVV.

The rearrangement links TRBV2 to TRBJ2-4; 10 nucleotides line up with TRBD1. Germline-derived CDR1 and CDR2 are SNHLY and FYNNEI. Unmatched junction bases numbered 4, after V lost 5 bases and J lost 0 bases. The CDR3 is made up of 16 amino acids. The CDR3 sequence is CASSLWTGGAKNIQYF. In nucleotides, the CDR3 is TGTGCCAGCAGTCTCTGGACAGGGGGAGCCAAAAACATTCAGTACTTC.

This clonotype was counted at least ten times. The V call is TRBV28, the J call TRBJ2-7; a weak D match, TRBD2 (6 bases). This CDR3 comprises 13 residues. The V gene's germline CDR1 is MDHEN and CDR2 SYDVKM. The germline V and J ends were trimmed by 3 bases and 6 bases, with 12 bases remaining between them. The DNA for the CDR3 is TGTGCCAGCAGTTTTGGGGGGTTTGGCGAGCAGTACTTC. Its translation: CASSFGGFGEQYF.

Worth noting for this clonotype: This may come from a read error, since a much larger clone is one base off. The V call is TRBV5-5, the J call TRBJ2-2; either TRBD1 or TRBD2 may supply D (6 bases each). The CDR3 spans 18 residues. The V end was cut by 4 bases, the J end by 0 bases, with 19 bases between. Germline lookup yields CDR1 SGHKS and CDR2 YYEKEE (reference sequence). The CDR3 spells CASSVGSWGAANTGELFF. The CDR3 bases are TGTGCCAGCAGCGTGGGTTCGTGGGGGGCAGCGAACACCGGGGAGCTGTTTTTT.

In this sample, this clonotype turned up many times. The rearrangement joins TRBV12-3 or TRBV12-4 to TRBJ1-3, with TRBD1 matching 7 bases. This CDR3 has 17 amino acids. V was pared by 3 bases and J by 0 bases, with 8 bases of the junction left unmatched. Here the CDR3 reads CASSFVRQGLSGNTIYF. For the CDR3, the DNA is TGTGCCAGCAGTTTTGTGAGACAGGGACTCTCTGGAAACACCATATATTTT.

In its sample, this clonotype was seen a few times. The chain joins TRBV7-9 to TRBJ1-4; D remains ambiguous. V lost 5 bases and J lost 12, with 13 bases in between. Germline V CDR1 and CDR2: SEHNR, FQNEAQ (reference sequence). The length of the CDR3 is 12 residues. For the CDR3, the DNA is TGTGCCAGCAGCCCCGACCCCGGGGAACTGTTTTTT. Residues: CASSPDPGELFF. Filled out from reference TRBV7-9 and TRBJ1-4, the complete variable domain reads DTGVSQNPRHKITKRGQNVTFRCDPISEHNRLYWYRQTLGQGPEFLTYFQNEAQLEKSRLLSDRFSAERPKGSFSTLEIQRTEQGDSAMYLCASSPDPGELFFGSGTQLSVL.

This clonotype turned up a few times. The CDR3: CASSQVAEDYEQYF. CDR3 DNA: TGCGCCAGCAGCCAAGTAGCAGAGGACTACGAGCAGTACTTC. The rearrangement joins TRBV4-1 to TRBJ2-7; D is unresolved. Trimming took 1 base from V and 3 from J, leaving 10 bases between them. The CDR3 is made up of 14 amino acids. Germline lookup yields CDR1 MGHRA and CDR2 YSYEKL.

In its sample, this clonotype was seen many times. The chain couples TRBV28 to TRBJ1-5, with 7 bases aligning to TRBD1. The CDR3 loop spans 14 amino acids. V lost 6 bases and J lost 2; bases outside the gene matches: 4. CDR1 MDHEN and CDR2 SYDVKM come from the germline V gene. The CDR3 is CASRNTGGNQPQHF. The CDR3 coding sequence is TGTGCCAGCAGGAATACAGGGGGCAATCAGCCCCAGCATTTT.

The rearrangement uses TRBV7-9 and TRBJ2-3, with TRBD1 matching 10 bases. Germline V gene data show CDR1 as SEHNR and CDR2 as FQNEAQ (reference sequence). V shed 1 base and J 2 bases; nucleotides not matched to a gene: 9. The CDR3 runs to 18 residues. The CDR3 is CASSLVVAGQGFTDTQYF. The DNA for the CDR3 is TGTGCCAGCAGCTTAGTGGTAGCGGGACAGGGGTTCACAGATACGCAGTATTTT. The full variable domain, its missing parts supplied by reference TRBV7-9 and TRBJ2-3, is DTGVSQNPRHKITKRGQNVTFRCDPISEHNRLYWYRQTLGQGPEFLTYFQNEAQLEKSRLLSDRFSAERPKGSFSTLEIQRTEQGDSAMYLCASSLVVAGQGFTDTQYFGPGTRLTVL.

This clonotype occurred many times. DNA for the CDR3: TGTGCCAGCAGTTTTGCAGCGGGAGGGACCGGGGAGCTGTTTTTT. Translation: CASSFAAGGTGELFF. The chain combines TRBV27 with TRBJ2-2; 10 bases match TRBD2. Germline lookup yields CDR1 MNHEY and CDR2 SMNVEV (reference sequence). The CDR3 length is 15 residues. V dropped 3 bases and J dropped 5; count of bases not matched to a gene: 3.

This clonotype was seen repeatedly, ten times or more. The gene calls are TRBV28 and TRBJ2-7; 7 bases fit TRBD1. V shed 2 bases and J 6 bases; nucleotides not matched to a gene: 7. Germline V CDR1 and CDR2: MDHEN, SYDVKM. The CDR3 runs 14 residues. This chain's CDR3 is CASSLRGGPGEQYF. Written as DNA, the CDR3 is TGTGCCAGCAGTTTAAGAGGGGGCCCAGGCGAGCAGTACTTC.

The CDR3 here is CASSFTGARTEAFF. The CDR3 DNA reads TGTGCCAGCAGCTTTACAGGGGCTAGGACTGAAGCTTTCTTT. The chain is built from TRBV6-1 and TRBJ1-1, with 7 bases aligning to TRBD1. Germline V gene sequence: CDR1 MNHNS, CDR2 SASEGT. Losses at the gene ends were 6 bases for V and 5 bases for J; bases not matched to a gene: 9. The CDR3 loop spans 14 amino acids.

The V gene is TRBV25-1, the J gene TRBJ1-4; D might be TRBD1 (6 bases). The CDR3 loop spans 14 amino acids. V dropped 6 bases and J dropped 5 bases, with 13 bases sitting between them. CDR1 and CDR2 (germline): MGHDK, SYGVNS. The CDR3 loop reads CASRQTGTNEKLFF. CDR3 nucleotides: TGTGCCAGCAGGCAGACAGGTACCAATGAAAAACTGTTTTTT.

This chain links TRBV20-1 with TRBJ2-2; D gene uncertain. The CDR3 extends over 14 amino acids. Trimming stripped 1 base from V and 8 bases from J, with 14 bases between. Germline V gene sequence: CDR1 DFQATT, CDR2 SNEGSKA (reference sequence). Written as DNA, the CDR3 is TGCAGTGCTAGAGTCTTGCGAGGATCTGGGGAGCTGTTTTTT. It yields the protein CSARVLRGSGELFF.

This clonotype was counted at least ten times. This chain uses TRBV10-3 with TRBJ1-4, with D possibly matching TRBD1 (5 bases). Germline values: CDR1 ENHRY, CDR2 SYGVKD. The CDR3 has 13 amino acids. V lost 5 bases and J 3 bases, leaving 7 bases between the germline ends. For the CDR3, the DNA is TGTGCCATCAGTCGGGACCCTAATGAAAAACTGTTTTTT. Translation: CAISRDPNEKLFF.

The V and J genes are TRBV29-1 and TRBJ1-2; D is perhaps TRBD1 (6 bases). The CDR3 totals 15 residues. CDR1 SQVTM and CDR2 ANQGSEA come from the germline V gene. Trimming took off 2 bases at V and 3 bases at J, with 16 bases between the two ends. The CDR3 sequence: CSVEFFKGGDYGYTF. DNA for the CDR3: TGCAGCGTTGAATTTTTTAAGGGGGGAGACTATGGCTACACCTTC.

This clonotype appeared many times. CDR3 sequence reads: CASSPGTSGSRRETQYF. For the CDR3, the DNA is TGTGCCAGCAGCCCCGGGACTAGCGGGAGTAGGAGAGAGACCCAGTACTTC. This chain connects TRBV14 to TRBJ2-5; the match to TRBD2 covers 14 bases. The V gene end was trimmed by 4 bases and the J gene end by 4 bases; junction bases not matched to a gene: 8. The CDR3 runs to 17 residues. CDR1 SGHDN and CDR2 FVKESK come from the germline V gene.